Following are 21 T cell receptor beta chains from one sample sequenced in a study of neoadjuvant anti-PD-1 for oral cavity cancer. The table came from immunoSEQ multiplex PCR; TCRdb's copy has only in-frame clones and leaves some out. The sample shows around 14,000 clones, approximately 74% of them seen only once. Noted time point: after neoadjuvant nivolumab, at surgical resection. The sequencing here drew on PBMCs, taken after nivolumab (anti-PD-1) treatment. The receptors were sampled from a person aged 40 to 85 with oral cavity squamous cell carcinoma.

The CDR3 nucleotides read TGTGCCAGCAGACCCGGGACAGTTACTGAAGCTTTCTTT. Translated: CASRPGTVTEAFF. The chain uses TRBV6-5 and TRBJ1-1; 7 positions agree with TRBD1. V lost 6 bases, J lost 5 bases, and 6 bases stayed unmatched. The CDR3 runs 13 residues. Germline CDR1 and CDR2: MNHEY and SVGAGI.

Here the CDR3 reads CAWSVPTTRHFSYNEQFF. The CDR3 DNA reads TGTGCCTGGAGTGTACCGACTACCCGCCACTTTTCCTACAATGAGCAGTTCTTC. The chain employs TRBV30 and TRBJ2-1, with D possibly TRBD2 on 5 matching bases. The V end lost 0 bases, the J end lost 1 base, and 19 bases lay between the germline ends. CDR1 is GTSNPN, CDR2 SVGIG, per germline (reference sequence). CDR3 size: 18 residues.

The chain links TRBV10-3 to TRBJ2-1; TRBD2 aligns across 7 bases. V was pared by 4 bases and J by 0 bases, with 3 bases of the junction left unmatched. This CDR3 region has 15 residues. Germline values: CDR1 ENHRY, CDR2 SYGVKD. CDR3 coding DNA: TGTGCCATCAGTGGTGCTAGCGGCTCCTACAATGAGCAGTTCTTC. It is translated as CAISGASGSYNEQFF.

The chain couples TRBV19 to TRBJ2-7; D is possibly TRBD1 (5 bases). This CDR3 is 14 amino acids long. V was pared by 6 bases and J by 0 bases, with 12 bases between. Germline-derived CDR1 and CDR2 are LNHDA and SQIVND (reference sequence). The CDR3 loop reads CASRRDSSSYEQYF. The CDR3 DNA reads TGTGCCAGTAGAAGAGACAGTAGCTCCTACGAGCAGTACTTC.

V is TRBV7-9 and J is TRBJ2-3; tentatively, D is TRBD1 or TRBD2 (6 bases each). CDR1 is SEHNR, CDR2 FQNEAQ, per germline (reference sequence). Between the trimmed V and J ends, which lost 5 bases and 3 bases, there was a span of 18 bases. The CDR3 has 16 amino acids. The CDR3 bases are TGTGCCAGCAGCATTAGCCGAGGGGGAGGAACAGATACGCAGTATTTT. This sequence encodes CASSISRGGGTDTQYF.

The chain uses TRBV19 and TRBJ1-5, with 8 bases matching TRBD1. This CDR3 contains 15 residues. Trimming removed 6 bases from V and 2 bases from J; junction bases left unmatched: 6. Germline V gene sequence: CDR1 LNHDA, CDR2 SQIVND (reference sequence). The chain's CDR3 is CASRDQGAGNQPQHF. CDR3 nucleotides: TGTGCCAGTAGGGATCAGGGGGCTGGCAATCAGCCCCAGCATTTT.

This clone showed up just a few times. The chain has TRBV11-2 and TRBJ2-7; D unclear. The CDR3 runs to 11 residues. V was clipped by 4 bases and J by 10 bases, with 11 bases between them. Germline values: CDR1 SGHAT, CDR2 FQNNGV. This chain's CDR3 is CASSSERAQYF. CDR3 nucleotides: TGTGCCAGCAGCTCCGAACGGGCCCAGTACTTC.

The chain recombines TRBV5-4 with TRBJ2-7; 7 bases align to TRBD2. The CDR3 has 13 residues. In germline, CDR1 is SGHNT, CDR2 YYREEE (reference sequence). V lost 4 bases to trimming and J lost 7 bases; unmatched junction nucleotides: 8. CDR3 sequence reads: CASSPPWGGEQYF. CDR3 sequence (DNA): TGTGCCAGCAGCCCACCTTGGGGAGGGGAGCAGTACTTC.

This clone was counted between two and nine times. The chain recombines TRBV2 with TRBJ2-7, with D possibly TRBD1 on 6 matching bases. CDR1 SNHLY and CDR2 FYNNEI come from the germline V gene. Trimming took 5 bases from V and 9 from J, leaving 17 bases between them. This CDR3 contains 13 residues. CDR3 sequence reads: CASSSVGDIWQYF. CDR3 bases: TGTGCCAGCAGTTCCGTCGGGGACATCTGGCAGTACTTC.

The chain recombines TRBV19 with TRBJ1-2, with D hard to call. V gave up 6 bases and J gave up 1 base, with 3 bases separating them. The CDR3 consists of 11 residues. Germline CDR1 is LNHDA and CDR2 is SQIVND (reference sequence). The CDR3 DNA follows: TGTGCCAGTAGGAATAACTATGGCTACACCTTC. This gives the protein CASRNNYGYTF.

V usage is TRBV15 and J usage is TRBJ1-5; 8 bases are shared with TRBD1. Germline CDR1 LNHNV, CDR2 YYDKDF (reference sequence). The CDR3 is 13 residues long. Trimming took 9 bases from V and 4 from J; bases not matched to a gene: 5. Written as DNA, the CDR3 is TGTGCCACGTCCGGGACAGGTAATCAGCCCCAGCATTTT. Protein product: CATSGTGNQPQHF. Full variable domain (missing parts from reference TRBV15 and TRBJ1-5): DAMVIQNPRYQVTQFGKPVTLSCSQTLNHNVMYWYQQKSSQAPKLLFHYYDKDFNNEADTPDNFQSRRPNTSFCFLDIRSPGLGDTAMYLCATSGTGNQPQHFGDGTRLSIL.

The chain links TRBV5-1 to TRBJ2-5; D gene uncertain. Germline V gene lookup returns CDR1 SGHRS and CDR2 YFSETQ. The CDR3 totals 14 residues. V was clipped by 4 bases and J by 5 bases, with 15 bases between them. For the CDR3, the DNA is TGCGCCAGCAGCCAAACAGCCTCCGGGGAGACCCAGTACTTC. This gives the protein CASSQTASGETQYF.

This chain links TRBV6-5 with TRBJ2-5, with D possibly TRBD2 on 6 matching bases. The germline V gene has CDR1 MNHEY and CDR2 SVGAGI. Trimming removed 6 bases from V and 13 bases from J, with 18 bases in between. The CDR3 runs 12 residues. The DNA of the CDR3 is TGTGCCAGCAGCCCTAACGGAGGGGTCGGGTACTTC. Translation gives CASSPNGGVGYF.

The rearrangement links TRBV5-4 to TRBJ2-3, with D unclear. The CDR3 is made up of 18 amino acids. Trimming removed 0 bases at V and 3 bases at J, with 20 bases between. Germline V gene lookup returns CDR1 SGHNT and CDR2 YYREEE (reference sequence). The CDR3 loop reads CASSLGPEVGLRTDTQYF. The CDR3 DNA sequence: TGTGCCAGCAGCTTGGGACCTGAGGTGGGATTAAGGACAGATACGCAGTATTTT.

The V call is TRBV29-1, the J call TRBJ2-7; 10 nucleotides line up with TRBD1. V lost 4 bases to trimming and J lost 6 bases; unmatched junction nucleotides: 9. CDR3 length: 14 amino acids. The germline gives CDR1 SQVTM, CDR2 ANQGSEA. The CDR3 DNA sequence: TGCAGCGTTGGACGAACGACAGGGGGCCTCGAGCAGTACTTC. Encoded protein: CSVGRTTGGLEQYF.

The chain links TRBV5-8 to TRBJ1-5, with D possibly matching TRBD1 (5 bases). The V gene lost 4 bases and the J gene lost 7 bases, with 15 bases spanning the gap. Germline CDR1 SGHTS, CDR2 YDEGEE. CDR3 size: 14 residues. CDR3 bases: TGTGCCAGCAGCACGCCGGGGCCGGGGCAGCCCCAGCATTTT. It is translated as CASSTPGPGQPQHF.

The chain recombines TRBV10-3 with TRBJ2-5, with 7 bases aligning to TRBD2. The CDR3 loop spans 15 amino acids. V lost 0 bases to trimming and J lost 1 base; unmatched junction nucleotides: 2. Germline CDR1 and CDR2: ENHRY and SYGVKD. In nucleotides, the CDR3 is TGTGCCATCAGTGAGTCGGGGGGGTCCCAAGAGACCCAGTACTTC. This sequence encodes CAISESGGSQETQYF.

This chain joins TRBV5-1 and TRBJ2-3, with TRBD2 matching over 7 bases. The CDR3 totals 14 residues. The V segment lost 4 bases and the J segment 2 bases; nucleotides outside the gene matches: 4. The germline gives CDR1 SGHRS, CDR2 YFSETQ. DNA for the CDR3: TGCGCCAGCAGCCCCGCGGGAGCCACAGATACGCAGTATTTT. It is translated as CASSPAGATDTQYF.

This chain connects TRBV27 to TRBJ2-4, with D unclear. This CDR3 is built from 16 residues. V was shortened by 6 bases and J by 0 bases, with 15 bases between the two germline ends. Germline assignment: CDR1 MNHEY and CDR2 SMNVEV (reference sequence). The CDR3 coding sequence is TGTGCCAGCAGCCCCTGGGGATTACTAGCCAAAAACATTCAGTACTTC. Translated: CASSPWGLLAKNIQYF.

The chain joins TRBV27 to TRBJ1-2; possibly TRBD1 for D (6 bases). Trimming took off 2 bases at V and 5 bases at J, with 12 bases between the two ends. The CDR3 loop spans 14 amino acids. CDR1 is MNHEY, CDR2 SMNVEV, per germline (reference sequence). The CDR3 nucleotides are TGTGCCAGCAGTTTACAACAGGGATCATATGGCTACACCTTC. It encodes CASSLQQGSYGYTF.

The sample holds one count of this clone. This chain links TRBV2 with TRBJ2-5, with D maybe TRBD1 (7 bases). Germline-derived CDR1 and CDR2 are SNHLY and FYNNEI. This CDR3 has 15 residues. V was shortened by 7 bases and J by 0 bases, with 15 bases between the two germline ends. The CDR3 loop is CASTDDRDYQETQYF. The CDR3 DNA reads TGTGCCAGCACCGATGACAGGGACTACCAAGAGACCCAGTACTTC.